The sequence of this TCR beta chain was determined in a study of T cell clonality in common variable immunodeficiency. Points from the study as a whole: CVID subjects shared fewer TCRbeta clones than healthy controls did. Authors noted CVID clonality's cause needs subpopulation repertoire sequencing.

Clones were read by immunoSEQ multiplex PCR, and TCRdb kept only the in-frame ones, dropping some. The data show roughly 58,000 clones, with none appearing a single time. This CDR3 has 14 residues. V lost 5 bases and J lost 3; bases outside the gene matches: 7. Germline loops: CDR1 DFQATT, CDR2 SNEGSKA (reference sequence). Caucasian heritage predominated among both patients and controls. Each donor provided roughly 5 to 8 ml of heparinized whole blood. This clone has a count of ten or more. Its antigen is still unknown. The CDR3 goes on 3 residues after the read ends, and that part is filled in from the germline J gene.

The specimen sequenced was peripheral blood mononuclear cells. This chain connects TRBV20-1 to TRBJ2-3, with 8 bases identical to TRBD2. This TCR was recovered from a person aged 18 to 70 in good health. The CDR3 here is CSAPKAGVTDTQYF. Incomplete CDR3 DNA: TGCAGTGCTCCCAAAGCGGGAGTGACAGATACG.